This entry lists 20 T cell receptor beta chains sequenced from one sample in a study of blood T cell repertoires in COVID-19. Here immunoSEQ multiplex PCR was the method, and the copy in TCRdb shows in-frame clones only, minus some. The repertoire holds 250,000 to 300,000 clones, with around 89% as singletons. Sample: PBMCs or T cells enriched from blood (not recorded which). The receptors stem from an older woman in a cohort exposed to, infected with or recovered from COVID-19 (not recorded which).

This chain uses TRBV3-1 (or the pseudogene TRBV3-2) with TRBJ2-7, with 11 bases matching TRBD1. CDR1 LGHDT and CDR2 YNNKEL come from the germline V gene (reference sequence). The CDR3 extends over 16 amino acids. V trimming: 0 bases; J trimming: 8 bases; junction bases outside the gene matches: 9. CDR3: CASSQDGGTGGIKQYF. Written as DNA, the CDR3 is TGTGCCAGCAGCCAAGATGGGGGGACAGGGGGTATAAAGCAGTACTTC.

The chain is built from TRBV24-1 and TRBJ2-3, with 10 positions matching TRBD1. V shed 3 bases and J 2 bases; nucleotides not matched to a gene: 7. This CDR3 comprises 17 residues. Germline V gene data show CDR1 as KGHDR and CDR2 as SFDVKD. The CDR3 spells CATSDPIGTGDTDTQYF. The CDR3 DNA follows: TGTGCCACCAGTGATCCGATCGGGACAGGGGACACAGATACGCAGTATTTT.

V is TRBV4-1 and J is TRBJ1-6; D is unresolved. V was clipped by 0 bases and J by 5 bases, with 11 bases between them. The germline CDR1 and CDR2 sequences are MGHRA and YSYEKL. The CDR3 totals 16 residues. CDR3 DNA sequence: TGCGCCAGCAGCCAAGAAGGCGGGCCCCATAATTCACCCCTCCACTTT. This gives the protein CASSQEGGPHNSPLHF.

The rearrangement uses TRBV19 and TRBJ2-7; D not certain. CDR3 length: 11 residues. V lost 1 base and J 5 bases, leaving 3 bases between the germline ends. Germline values: CDR1 LNHDA, CDR2 SQIVND (reference sequence). For the CDR3, the DNA is TGTGCCAGTAGTATAGGGCACGAGCAGTACTTC. Translated: CASSIGHEQYF.

V is TRBV28 and J is TRBJ1-1; D not resolved. CDR1 and CDR2 (germline): MDHEN, SYDVKM. The V and J ends lost 8 bases and 1 base respectively, with 14 bases between them. The CDR3 length is 14 residues. CDR3 sequence: CASGPRQANTEAFF. DNA of the CDR3: TGTGCCAGCGGGCCCAGGCAGGCGAACACTGAAGCTTTCTTT.

The chain uses TRBV7-3 and TRBJ1-5, with 7 bases matching TRBD1. There are 15 residues in the CDR3. The germline V gene encodes CDR1 SGHTA and CDR2 FQGTGA. V lost 0 bases, J lost 2 bases, and 1 base stayed unmatched. This CDR3 is CASSLTGTGNQPQHF. The DNA for the CDR3 is TGTGCCAGCAGCTTAACAGGGACAGGCAATCAGCCCCAGCATTTT.

The count of this clone is one. The chain carries TRBV7-9 and TRBJ2-2, with 7 nucleotides matching TRBD2. Germline CDR1 and CDR2: SEHNR and FQNEAQ (reference sequence). V gave up 5 bases and J gave up 1 base; unmatched junction bases: 4. The CDR3 covers 15 residues. The CDR3 sequence: CASSLGGRNTGELFF. In nucleotides, the CDR3 is TGTGCCAGCAGCCTAGGCGGGAGGAACACCGGGGAGCTGTTTTTT. The complete variable domain, with remaining parts taken from reference TRBV7-9 and TRBJ2-2, reads DTGVSQNPRHKITKRGQNVTFRCDPISEHNRLYWYRQTLGQGPEFLTYFQNEAQLEKSRLLSDRFSAERPKGSFSTLEIQRTEQGDSAMYLCASSLGGRNTGELFFGEGSRLTVL.

The J gene is TRBJ1-2, the V gene TRBV10-3, with 7 nucleotides matching TRBD1. V was clipped by 5 bases and J by 4 bases; unmatched bases: 7. The CDR3 sequence is 14 residues long. Germline CDR1 and CDR2: ENHRY and SYGVKD. The CDR3 spells CAISPGQRTYGYTF. CDR3 DNA: TGTGCCATCAGTCCGGGACAGAGGACCTATGGCTACACCTTC.

This chain joins TRBV10-3 and TRBJ2-1, with 9 bases that match TRBD1. The CDR3 sequence is 14 residues long. Germline trimming cut 6 bases from V and 4 bases from J; bases unmatched to any gene: 4. Germline CDR1 is ENHRY and CDR2 is SYGVKD. The CDR3 spells CAISADRGYNEQFF. The CDR3 DNA is TGTGCCATCAGCGCGGACAGGGGATACAATGAGCAGTTCTTC.

The V gene is TRBV7-6, the J gene TRBJ1-1, with a possible D match to TRBD1 (5 bases). Trimming pared 1 base from V and 1 base from J, leaving 10 bases between. The CDR3 spans 15 residues. CDR1 and CDR2 (germline): SGHVS, FNYEAQ. For the CDR3, the DNA is TGTGCCAGCAGCTTAGAAGACAGTAAGAACACTGAAGCTTTCTTT. Translation: CASSLEDSKNTEAFF.

J is TRBJ1-4 and V is TRBV4-1, with TRBD1 matching over 10 bases. From germline, CDR1 is MGHRA and CDR2 YSYEKL. The CDR3 is 15 amino acids. The V gene end was trimmed by 1 base and the J gene end by 7 bases; junction bases not matched to a gene: 3. CDR3 bases: TGCGCCAGCAGCCAAGCGGACAGGGGGGTTGAAAAACTGTTTTTT. As protein: CASSQADRGVEKLFF.

The chain couples TRBV7-8 to TRBJ1-3, with D uncertain. Germline lookup yields CDR1 SGHVS and CDR2 FQNEAQ. The CDR3 totals 18 residues. The ends were cut back, 1 base at V and 0 bases at J, with 16 bases in the middle. Here the CDR3 reads CASSLVGAALSSGNTIYF. CDR3 bases: TGTGCCAGCAGCTTAGTTGGTGCGGCGCTAAGCTCTGGAAACACCATATATTTT.

The chain uses TRBV19 and TRBJ2-5; possibly TRBD2 for D (5 bases). Trimming stripped 1 base from V and 9 bases from J, with 9 bases between. The CDR3 loop spans 12 amino acids. CDR1 and CDR2 (germline): LNHDA, SQIVND (reference sequence). CDR3 coding DNA: TGTGCCAGTAGTATAGGAAGGGAGTCCCAGTACTTC. Translated, it gives CASSIGRESQYF.

The J gene is TRBJ1-4, the V gene TRBV19; 7 bases map to TRBD1. Germline V gene lookup returns CDR1 LNHDA and CDR2 SQIVND (reference sequence). CDR3 length: 16 residues. V lost 5 bases and J lost 4; bases outside the gene matches: 10. The CDR3 DNA sequence: TGTGCCAGTAGTCCCGCAGGGGGAAGCCTTAATGAAAAACTGTTTTTT. Its protein product is CASSPAGGSLNEKLFF.

The CDR3 region has the DNA TGTGCCAGCAGTGAAAAGCCCTCACAGGGAGTCCTCTATGGCTACACCTTC. It is translated as CASSEKPSQGVLYGYTF. The gene calls are TRBV6-1 and TRBJ1-2; possibly TRBD1 for D (6 bases). CDR1 and CDR2 (germline): MNHNS, SASEGT. With 2 bases removed from V and 4 bases from J, the gap between germline ends came to 20 bases. The CDR3 spans 17 residues.

This chain uses TRBV10-3 with TRBJ2-7; 10 bases are shared with TRBD1. This CDR3 contains 14 residues. With V trimmed by 7 bases and J by 7 bases, 10 bases remained unmatched. Germline V gene data show CDR1 as ENHRY and CDR2 as SYGVKD. The DNA for the CDR3 is TGTGCCATCAAGGGGGGACAGGGGTTTGAGGAGCAGTACTTC. Its protein is CAIKGGQGFEEQYF.

J is TRBJ2-1 and V is TRBV19, with 9 bases aligning to TRBD1. V was clipped by 7 bases and J by 9 bases; unmatched bases: 7. CDR3 length: 13 amino acids. The V gene's germline CDR1 is LNHDA and CDR2 SQIVND (reference sequence). Here the CDR3 DNA reads TGTGCCAGTACGGGACAGGGTTCGGGTGAGCAGTTCTTC. Amino acids: CASTGQGSGEQFF.

This chain uses TRBV28 with TRBJ1-6; TRBD1 is a possible D gene (6 bases). Germline V gives CDR1 MDHEN, CDR2 SYDVKM. The CDR3 runs to 16 residues. Deletions cut 3 bases from V and 13 bases from J, with 22 bases between. DNA of the CDR3: TGTGCCAGCAGTTTGGGGGGAGGGGGACGCACGATCCCCCTCCACTTT. This codes for CASSLGGGGRTIPLHF.

This chain connects TRBV7-9 to TRBJ2-1, with D perhaps matching TRBD1 (5 bases). CDR1 and CDR2 from the germline V gene are SEHNR and FQNEAQ (reference sequence). V lost 2 bases, J lost 5 bases, and 10 bases lay in between. CDR3 length: 14 amino acids. The CDR3 bases are TGTGCCAGCAGCTTACCCGACAGACACAATGAGCAGTTCTTC. Its translation: CASSLPDRHNEQFF.

V and J are TRBV19 and TRBJ2-3; the D is unclear. The CDR3 contains 13 residues. The ends were cut back, 7 bases at V and 1 base at J, with 9 bases in the middle. Germline CDR1 is LNHDA and CDR2 is SQIVND (reference sequence). This CDR3 is CASMRERTDTQYF. DNA of the CDR3: TGTGCCAGTATGCGTGAACGCACAGATACGCAGTATTTT.